Presented here are 3 T cell receptor beta chains from one specimen sequenced in a study of T-cell memory formation after mild COVID-19. MiXCR, run by TCRdb on the 5' RACE reads, gives a single entry per CDR3 protein. The repertoire has 470,000 or so distinct CDR3 sequences, 18% of them found once; the top ten carry 20% to 25%. Sequencing input: PBMCs or a T cell subset sorted from them (not recorded which). All receptors come from a young man who had mild COVID-19 (a few samples of this study predate the infection). Cell type and time point are not known.

This clonotype was counted only a few times. The gene calls are TRBV9 and TRBJ2-1; possible D gene TRBD2, 6 bases. The V end was cut by 2 bases, the J end by 4 bases, with 16 bases between. The CDR3 loop spans 16 amino acids. CDR1 and CDR2 from the germline V gene are SGDLS and YYNGEE. CDR3 loop: CASSVEGGNTYNEQFF. In DNA form, the CDR3 reads TGTGCCAGCAGCGTTGAAGGCGGGAATACGTACAATGAGCAGTTCTTC.

This clonotype was seen at least ten times. The chain uses TRBV5-1 and TRBJ2-3; the match to TRBD2 covers 8 bases. Trimming took 2 bases from V and 4 from J; bases not matched to a gene: 3. CDR1 and CDR2 (germline): SGHRS, YFSETQ. This CDR3 is built from 14 residues. The CDR3: CASSFYGGADTQYF. CDR3 coding DNA: TGCGCCAGCAGCTTTTACGGGGGGGCAGATACGCAGTATTTT. The complete variable domain, with remaining parts taken from reference TRBV5-1 and TRBJ2-3, reads KAGVTQTPRYLIKTRGQQVTLSCSPISGHRSVSWYQQTPGQGLQFLFEYFSETQRNKGNFPGRFSGRQFSNSRSEMNVSTLELGDSALYLCASSFYGGADTQYFGPGTRLTVL.

This clonotype was seen only a few times. The genes are TRBV6-5 and TRBJ1-6; tentatively, D is TRBD1 (5 bases). The CDR3 covers 15 residues. Germline V lookup: CDR1 MNHEY, CDR2 SVGAGI. The V end was cut by 2 bases, the J end by 8 bases, with 13 bases between. Here the CDR3 DNA reads TGTGCCAGCAGTTACGGACCCCGGGGGGATTCACCCCTCCACTTT. As protein: CASSYGPRGDSPLHF.